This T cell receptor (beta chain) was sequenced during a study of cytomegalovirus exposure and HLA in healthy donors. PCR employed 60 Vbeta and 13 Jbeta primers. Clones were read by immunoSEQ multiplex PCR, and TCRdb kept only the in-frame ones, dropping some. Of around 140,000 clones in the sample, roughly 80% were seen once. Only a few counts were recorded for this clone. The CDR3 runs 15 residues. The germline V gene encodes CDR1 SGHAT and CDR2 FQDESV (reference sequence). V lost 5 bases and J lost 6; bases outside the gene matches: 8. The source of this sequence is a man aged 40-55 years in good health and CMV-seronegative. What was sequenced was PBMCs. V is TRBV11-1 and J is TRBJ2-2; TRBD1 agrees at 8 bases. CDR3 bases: TGTGCCAGCAGCCCCTGGACAGGGTGGGCCGGGGAGCTGTTTTTT. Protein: CASSPWTGWAGELFF.